This T cell receptor beta chain emerged from a study of radiotherapy plus CTLA-4 blockade in lung cancer. Profiling relied on immunoSEQ multiplex PCR, and the TCRdb table lists in-frame clones only, not all of them. The sample includes over 100,000 clones, about nine tenths of them seen just once. The sample in question was peripheral blood, obtained from a patient treated with radiotherapy plus ipilimumab. The sequence was collected from a human donor with non-small cell lung cancer that progressed on radiotherapy plus ipilimumab.

The CDR3 spells CAIGGSLGNEQYF. CDR3 in DNA: TGTGCCATTGGCGGGTCCTTGGGGAACGAGCAGTACTTC. This rearrangement joins TRBV10-3 to TRBJ2-7, with D perhaps TRBD2 (5 bases). CDR3 size: 13 residues. CDR1 ENHRY and CDR2 SYGVKD come from the germline V gene. The germline V and J ends were trimmed by 9 bases and 5 bases, with 17 bases remaining between them.